Shown below are 6 T cell receptor beta chains from a single sample sequenced in a study of blood T cell repertoires in COVID-19. Assay used: immunoSEQ multiplex PCR; TCRdb lists only in-frame clones, some missing. Among under 350,000 clones, about 86% were seen once, and the ten largest hold 4% to 5%. Sequencing was carried out using PBMCs or T cells enriched from blood (not recorded which). The source of these receptors is a woman in her thirties or forties with acute COVID-19.

The chain uses TRBV3-1 (or the pseudogene TRBV3-2) and TRBJ1-6; D remains ambiguous. Trimming pared 1 base from V and 5 bases from J, leaving 12 bases between. Germline CDR1 and CDR2: LGHDT and YNNKEL (reference sequence). This CDR3 region has 16 residues. The CDR3 sequence: CASSQALGANNSPLHF. Written as DNA, the CDR3 is TGTGCCAGCAGCCAAGCTCTGGGAGCAAATAATTCACCCCTCCACTTT.

J is TRBJ1-2 and V is TRBV19; D ambiguous. The germline gives CDR1 LNHDA, CDR2 SQIVND (reference sequence). This CDR3 has 15 amino acids. With 3 bases removed from V and 0 bases from J, the gap between germline ends came to 11 bases. Here the CDR3 reads CASSMILSANYGYTF. The CDR3 region has the DNA TGTGCCAGTAGTATGATTTTGTCAGCTAACTATGGCTACACCTTC.

The chain links TRBV19 to TRBJ2-2; D unresolved. Germline V gene data show CDR1 as LNHDA and CDR2 as SQIVND (reference sequence). This CDR3 region has 13 residues. The germline V and J ends were trimmed by 3 bases and 4 bases, with 6 bases remaining between them. This CDR3 reads CASSIRFTGELFF. The CDR3 bases are TGTGCCAGTAGTATTCGGTTCACCGGGGAGCTGTTTTTT.

V usage is TRBV4-3 and J usage is TRBJ1-3, with a possible D match to TRBD1 (6 bases). Trimming shortened V by 0 bases and J by 10 bases, and 16 bases separated the two germline ends. The germline gives CDR1 LGHNA, CDR2 YSLEER. The CDR3 runs to 15 residues. Here the CDR3 reads CASSQDHNREVTIYF. The CDR3 nucleotides read TGCGCCAGCAGCCAAGATCATAACAGGGAAGTAACCATATATTTT.

This chain links TRBV11-2 with TRBJ1-3; maybe TRBD1 (6 bases). From germline, CDR1 is SGHAT and CDR2 FQNNGV. Between the trimmed V and J ends, which lost 6 bases and 0 bases, there was a span of 24 bases. The CDR3 is 19 amino acids. The CDR3 is CASSPKWGIWTASGNTIYF. CDR3 DNA sequence: TGTGCCAGCAGTCCTAAGTGGGGGATCTGGACAGCCTCTGGAAACACCATATATTTT.

The chain couples TRBV27 to TRBJ2-6; D remains ambiguous. With 5 bases removed from V and 0 bases from J, the gap between germline ends came to 5 bases. Germline CDR1 and CDR2: MNHEY and SMNVEV (reference sequence). The CDR3 loop spans 14 amino acids. The CDR3 coding sequence is TGTGCCAGCAGTCCAATCTCTGGGGCCAACGTCCTGACTTTC. Amino acids: CASSPISGANVLTF.